This record covers a single T cell receptor (beta chain). This record comes from a study of T cell changes during pregnancy in multiple sclerosis. The CDR3 loop spans 17 amino acids. Germline V gene lookup returns CDR1 LGHNA and CDR2 YNFKEQ. After removal of 1 base from V and 4 bases from J, the junction contained 11 bases not matched to a gene. Profiling relied on immunoSEQ multiplex PCR, and the TCRdb table lists in-frame clones only, not all of them. The table shows about 83,000 clones, with about 89% occurring only once. The chain carries TRBV4-2 and TRBJ1-2, with TRBD1 identical over 8 bases. The clonotype was recovered from a female donor in good health, serving as a control in a pregnancy study. Some clones in this sample may be carry-over from other donors' samples. Specimen: PBMCs, collected in the first trimester of pregnancy. Written as DNA, the CDR3 is TGTGCCAGCAGCCAAGGGAACCGGGACAGGAGTCTCTATGGCTACACCTTC. Translation gives CASSQGNRDRSLYGYTF.